The 25 T cell receptor beta chains presented below share a single source sample, sequenced in a study of post-analysis software for immune sequencing data. Whole-study results and caveats: TRBV5-6, TRBV5-1 and TRBV20-1 belonged to a set of roughly 5 TRBV segments that were more frequent in patients than controls.

Antigens of these TCRs are unknown. cDNA libraries for TCR beta contained unique molecular identifiers. TCRdb reanalysed the PCR reads using MiXCR and keeps one entry per CDR3 protein. The table records about 500,000 distinct CDR3 sequences, less than 45% of them present only once. Source material: blood. All receptors derive from a girl aged 10-17 years with multiple sclerosis.

This chain connects TRBV6-1 to TRBJ2-7, with a tentative D call TRBD2 (7 bases). The V end lost 4 bases, the J end lost 6 bases, and 19 bases lay between the germline ends. The CDR3 is 15 amino acids. Per the germline V gene, CDR1 is MNHNS and CDR2 is SASEGT. The CDR3 DNA reads as TGTGCCAGCAGTGGGATGGACAGCGGGATGGTCGAGCAGTACTTC. It is translated as CASSGMDSGMVEQYF.

This chain uses TRBV11-2 with TRBJ1-2; D not certain. V was cut by 0 bases and J by 6 bases, with 8 bases left in between. This CDR3 is 13 amino acids long. Germline V gives CDR1 SGHAT, CDR2 FQNNGV. DNA for the CDR3: TGTGCCAGCAGCTTAGACAGGACCCATGGCTACACCTTC. It specifies CASSLDRTHGYTF. The whole variable domain, remainder taken from reference TRBV11-2 and TRBJ1-2, is EAGVAQSPRYKIIEKRQSVAFWCNPISGHATLYWYQQILGQGPKLLIQFQNNGVVDDSQLPKDRFSAERLKGVDSTLKIQPAKLEDSAVYLCASSLDRTHGYTFGSGTRLTVV.

This clonotype was counted only a few times. The V and J genes are TRBV5-1 and TRBJ1-2; D not certain. There are 16 residues in the CDR3. CDR1 is SGHRS and CDR2 is YFSETQ in the germline V gene. V shed 1 base and J shed 3 bases, with 16 bases lying between them. Written as DNA, the CDR3 is TGCGCCAGCAGCTTGTGGGCCGGCCTGGCCTACTATGGCTACACCTTC. It translates to CASSLWAGLAYYGYTF.

V is TRBV28 and J is TRBJ2-1; tentative D call: TRBD2 (6 bases). The CDR3 loop spans 13 amino acids. Germline CDR1 reads MDHEN; CDR2 reads SYDVKM. V was cut by 8 bases and J by 8 bases, with 16 bases left in between. This chain's CDR3 is CASGDSLPDEQFF. The DNA for the CDR3 is TGTGCCAGCGGGGACTCCCTGCCGGATGAGCAGTTCTTC.

The rearrangement joins TRBV10-3 to TRBJ2-3; 14 bases map to TRBD2. V was clipped by 4 bases and J by 3 bases; unmatched bases: 0. CDR3 length: 15 residues. Germline CDR1 is ENHRY and CDR2 is SYGVKD. The CDR3 loop reads CAISGLAGGTDTQYF. As DNA, the CDR3 is TGTGCCATCAGTGGACTAGCGGGAGGGACAGATACGCAGTATTTT.

This clonotype was observed a handful of times. The chain uses TRBV29-1 and TRBJ2-7; 10 positions match TRBD2. Trimming cost V 3 bases and J 1 base; bases outside gene matches: 3. The V gene's germline CDR1 is SQVTM and CDR2 ANQGSEA. This CDR3 comprises 14 residues. CDR3 bases: TGCAGCGTTGAGGCAGCGGGAGGGTCCTACGAGCAGTACTTC. Its translation: CSVEAAGGSYEQYF.

CDR3 nucleotide sequence: TGTGCCAGCTCCATAGCGGGAGACCGTAATGAGCAGTTCTTC. Translating gives CASSIAGDRNEQFF. V usage is TRBV11-3 and J usage is TRBJ2-1, with 9 bases fitting TRBD2. The CDR3 loop spans 14 amino acids. Germline CDR1 and CDR2: SGHNT and YENEEA. The V and J ends lost 8 bases and 7 bases, in that order; junction bases with no gene match: 9.

The rearrangement uses TRBV20-1 and TRBJ2-7; 8 bases line up with TRBD2. Germline values: CDR1 DFQATT, CDR2 SNEGSKA (reference sequence). CDR3 length: 16 residues. Germline trimming cut 6 bases from V and 0 bases from J; bases unmatched to any gene: 13. In DNA, the CDR3 is TGCAGTGCCCTCAACCTGGGCGGGGGGATCTCCTACGAGCAGTACTTC. This encodes CSALNLGGGISYEQYF.

In DNA form, the CDR3 reads TGTGCCAGCAGTTACCTCAATCAGGCGGGCCTAGCGGGAAACAATGAGCAGTTCTTC. Amino acids: CASSYLNQAGLAGNNEQFF. The rearrangement joins TRBV6-2 or TRBV6-3 to TRBJ2-1, with 9 bases fitting TRBD2. Looked up from germline, CDR1 is MNHEY and CDR2 is SVGEGT. Trimming took 2 bases from V and 5 from J; bases not matched to a gene: 16. This CDR3 comprises 19 residues.

The V gene is TRBV10-3, the J gene TRBJ2-7; 12 nucleotides agree with TRBD2. CDR1 and CDR2 (germline): ENHRY, SYGVKD. The CDR3 totals 15 residues. With V trimmed by 0 bases and J by 6 bases, 3 bases remained unmatched. The CDR3 protein is CAISESLTSGSEQYF. The CDR3 DNA reads TGTGCCATCAGTGAGTCGTTGACTAGCGGGAGCGAGCAGTACTTC.

The gene calls are TRBV29-1 and TRBJ2-5; 7 nucleotides match TRBD1. The J call is uncertain, as TRBJ2-7 better fits the DNA end. CDR3 length equals 14 residues. Germline CDR1 is SQVTM and CDR2 is ANQGSEA. The CDR3 sequence: CSVEGNRGNDEQYF. DNA for the CDR3: TGCAGCGTTGAAGGAAACAGGGGTAACGACGAGCAGTACTTC.

V gene TRBV7-8 combines with J gene TRBJ2-1; 13 bases agree with TRBD2. Germline V gene sequence: CDR1 SGHVS, CDR2 FQNEAQ. Germline trimming cut 7 bases from V and 8 bases from J; bases unmatched to any gene: 2. The CDR3 covers 13 residues. The CDR3 DNA follows: TGTGCCAGCAAAGGACTAGCGGGAGATGAGCAGTTCTTC. Its protein product is CASKGLAGDEQFF.

The table lists this clonotype with a few counts. This chain joins TRBV12-3 or TRBV12-4 and TRBJ2-7; D might be TRBD1 (6 bases). Trimming left V 6 bases short and J 6 bases short, with 15 bases between. This CDR3 has 13 residues. The chain's CDR3 is CASRPTQGREQYF. The DNA for the CDR3 is TGTGCCAGCAGGCCCACCCAGGGGCGCGAGCAGTACTTC.

The chain has TRBV27 and TRBJ2-7; 11 bases are a match to TRBD2. Germline CDR1 is MNHEY and CDR2 is SMNVEV (reference sequence). Trimming took 2 bases from V and 6 from J; bases not matched to a gene: 6. The CDR3 contains 15 residues. The CDR3 sequence is CASSLGGTSGSEQYF. The CDR3 DNA reads TGTGCCAGCAGTTTAGGGGGGACTAGCGGTTCCGAGCAGTACTTC.

This chain connects TRBV6-2 or TRBV6-3 to TRBJ1-1; 9 nucleotides align to TRBD1. CDR3 length: 15 residues. V dropped 9 bases and J dropped 3; count of bases not matched to a gene: 11. CDR1 is MNHEY and CDR2 is SVGEGT in the germline V gene. In DNA form, the CDR3 reads TGTGCCAGTACGGGACAGGGAAATTATGACACTGAAGCTTTCTTT. Protein sequence: CASTGQGNYDTEAFF.

The chain links TRBV12-3 or TRBV12-4 to TRBJ2-5, with 8 bases aligning to TRBD1. This CDR3 region has 14 residues. The V segment lost 5 bases and the J segment 13 bases; nucleotides outside the gene matches: 15. The chain's CDR3 is CASSGGTGYYERYF. The DNA of the CDR3 is TGTGCCAGCAGTGGGGGGACAGGATACTACGAGCGGTACTTC.

The rearrangement links TRBV10-2 to TRBJ2-3; no definite D call. Germline loops: CDR1 WSHSY, CDR2 SAAADI. The CDR3 is made up of 14 amino acids. The V end was cut by 6 bases, the J end by 2 bases, with 12 bases between. CDR3 bases: TGCGCCAGCAGCTACGACACAAACACAGATACGCAGTATTTT. This codes for CASSYDTNTDTQYF.

The chain recombines TRBV7-9 with TRBJ1-2, with unresolved D. In germline, CDR1 is SEHNR, CDR2 FQNEAQ (reference sequence). V gave up 4 bases and J gave up 5 bases, with 11 bases separating them. There are 13 residues in the CDR3. The CDR3 here is CASSSLIRYGYTF. The CDR3 DNA sequence: TGTGCCAGCAGCTCCCTGATTCGGTATGGCTACACCTTC.

The V gene is TRBV21-1, the J gene TRBJ1-5. TRBV21-1 constitutes a pseudogene. The CDR3 loop spans 14 amino acids. The CDR3: CASSPLLLNQPQHF. The CDR3, as DNA: TGTGCCAGCAGCCCTCTTCTACTCAATCAGCCCCAGCATTTT.

J is TRBJ1-4 and V is TRBV6-6; tentative D call: TRBD1 (5 bases). V gave up 7 bases and J gave up 8 bases, with 11 bases separating them. In germline, CDR1 is MNHNY, CDR2 SVGAGI (reference sequence). The CDR3 is 12 residues long. The CDR3 DNA reads as TGTGCCAGCACCCTGGGACCCGAAAAACTGTTTTTT. Protein: CASTLGPEKLFF.

The V and J genes are TRBV20-1 and TRBJ2-1; possible D gene TRBD2, 6 bases. Between the trimmed V and J ends, which lost 1 base and 7 bases, there was a span of 17 bases. Germline V gene sequence: CDR1 DFQATT, CDR2 SNEGSKA (reference sequence). This CDR3 has 15 amino acids. CDR3 in amino acids: CSARVAARVGNEQFF. The CDR3 DNA reads as TGCAGTGCTAGAGTAGCGGCCAGGGTGGGGAATGAGCAGTTCTTC.

The J gene is TRBJ2-5, the V gene TRBV6-2 or TRBV6-3; no clear D gene. Deletions cut 2 bases from V and 0 bases from J, with 4 bases between. The CDR3 is 13 amino acids. CDR1 and CDR2 from the germline V gene are MNHEY and SVGEGT. The CDR3: CASSYRYQETQYF. The CDR3 region has the DNA TGTGCCAGCAGTTACAGGTACCAAGAGACCCAGTACTTC.

V and J are TRBV29-1 and TRBJ2-1, with 9 bases aligning to TRBD1. Per the germline V gene, CDR1 is SQVTM and CDR2 is ANQGSEA. The CDR3 has 17 amino acids. V shed 0 bases, J shed 7 bases, and the junction held 13 bases outside the gene matches. DNA for the CDR3: TGCAGCGTTGAAGATCGGTGGGAACAGGGGGCTGGGAATGAGCAGTTCTTC. Protein: CSVEDRWEQGAGNEQFF.

This clonotype was counted between two and nine times. The chain employs TRBV28 and TRBJ2-7, with D unclear. Per germline, CDR1 MDHEN and CDR2 SYDVKM. The V gene lost 1 base and the J gene lost 6 bases, with 10 bases spanning the gap. This CDR3 comprises 13 residues. The CDR3 loop reads CASSLFRLGEQYF. The DNA for the CDR3 is TGTGCCAGCAGTTTATTTCGACTGGGCGAGCAGTACTTC.

This clonotype was found a few times. This rearrangement joins TRBV25-1 to TRBJ2-5; D perhaps matches TRBD2 (5 bases). With 4 bases removed from V and 5 bases from J, the gap between germline ends came to 11 bases. The CDR3 length is 13 residues. CDR1 is MGHDK and CDR2 is SYGVNS in the germline V gene. In DNA, the CDR3 is TGTGCCAGCAGTGTAGGAGGTGCTGAGACCCAGTACTTC. The encoded protein is CASSVGGAETQYF. Full variable domain (missing parts from reference TRBV25-1 and TRBJ2-5): EADIYQTPRYLVIGTGKKITLECSQTMGHDKMYWYQQDPGMELHLIHYSYGVNSTEKGDLSSESTVSRIRTEHFPLTLESARPSHTSQYLCASSVGGAETQYFGPGTRLLVL.